These 3 T cell receptor beta chains came from one sample sequenced in a study of T cells in Graves' hyperthyroidism and ophthalmopathy. Researchers amplified the TCR beta CDR3 regions from RNA transcripts. The HTBI primer set was used in a first-round RT-PCR of the TCR CDR3. Each CDR3 protein is one row after TCRdb ran MiXCR on the multiplex PCR reads. The sample contains some 440,000 distinct CDR3 sequences, about a sixth of which appear only once. Sequencing used blood. These receptors all stem from a woman in her late teens or twenties with Graves' hyperthyroidism.

Concerning this clonotype: Sequence at one end of the junction differs from germline and may be a read error. The chain couples TRBV7-2 to TRBJ1-1; a weak D match, TRBD1 (6 bases). Per the germline V gene, CDR1 is SGHTA and CDR2 is FQGNSA. The CDR3 extends over 13 amino acids. CDR3 nucleotide sequence: TGTGCCGGCAGCTTAAGGGGGGTCACTGAAGCTTTCTTT. Translated, it gives CAGSLRGVTEAFF. The full variable domain, its missing parts supplied by reference TRBV7-2 and TRBJ1-1, is GAGVSQSPSNKVTEKGKDVELRCDPISGHTALYWYRQSLGQGLEFLIYFQGNSAPDKSGLPSDRFSAERTGGSVSTLTIQRTQQEDSAVYLCAGSLRGVTEAFFGQGTRLTVV.

This clonotype has a count of ten or more. This rearrangement joins TRBV12-3 or TRBV12-4 to TRBJ2-7, with D tentatively TRBD1 (5 bases). The CDR3 totals 12 residues. Trimming shortened V by 4 bases and J by 5 bases, and 9 bases separated the two germline ends. In DNA, the CDR3 is TGTGCCAGCAGTTCCGACAGACACGAGCAGTACTTC. The encoded protein is CASSSDRHEQYF.

This clonotype came up many times. The chain combines TRBV6-2 or TRBV6-3 with TRBJ2-7; D is perhaps TRBD2 (5 bases). The germline V gene has CDR1 MNHEY and CDR2 SVGEGT. There are 12 residues in the CDR3. The ends were cut back, 6 bases at V and 4 bases at J, with 10 bases in the middle. The CDR3 is CASSPLVYEQYF. The CDR3 DNA follows: TGTGCCAGCAGCCCACTAGTTTACGAGCAGTACTTC.